Sequencing of this T cell receptor (beta chain) was carried out in a study of blood T cell repertoires in COVID-19. Study details: COVID-19 samples collected from the United States, Italy and Spain covered acute and convalescent phases. Sample material is recorded as cDNA or gDNA derived from T cells, B-cell-depleted T cells, or PBMCs.

Source study methods: Nucleated cell number was recorded as an estimate derived from reference gene primer amplification. Measured with immunoSEQ multiplex PCR; TCRdb has only the in-frame clones, and not every one. The V and J calls and the clone size are those of that table, but D and trimming were determined from the DNA. The sample includes 90,000 to 120,000 clones, 70% to 85% of them seen just once. This CDR3 contains 17 residues. Germline-derived CDR1 and CDR2 are ENHRY and SYGVKD. V lost 6 bases and J lost 6; bases outside the gene matches: 15. The sequence was collected from a woman of 80 years or more with active or convalescent COVID-19. The V gene is TRBV10-3, the J gene TRBJ1-2; the match to TRBD1 covers 11 bases. The sample taken for sequencing was peripheral blood. The CDR3 reads CAIRRTGGDYLRDGYTF. The CDR3 DNA is TGTGCCATCAGGCGGACAGGGGGCGACTATCTTCGCGATGGCTACACCTTC.